The T cell receptor beta chain under discussion was sequenced for a study of blood T cell repertoires in COVID-19. Overall study: Whether acute or convalescent, the COVID-19 samples came from the United States, Italy and Spain. In each case, the material was cDNA or gDNA derived from T cells, B-cell-depleted T cells, or PBMCs.

Original handling: How many nucleated cells were present was estimated from reference gene primer amplification. Using immunoSEQ multiplex PCR, the repertoire was profiled, and TCRdb retains in-frame clones only, with some absent. That table is the source of V, J and clone size, and D and trimming were worked out from the DNA. The sample lists tens of thousands of clones; about nine tenths were seen once. This receptor was taken from a human donor in a cohort sampled during active COVID-19. Sequencing was carried out using peripheral blood.

The CDR3 here is CASSVTSGEREQFF. The CDR3 DNA sequence: TGTGCCAGCAGTGTGACTAGCGGGGAAAGGGAGCAGTTCTTC. V gene TRBV2 combines with J gene TRBJ2-1, with 11 bases lining up with TRBD2. The CDR3 contains 14 residues. The germline V gene encodes CDR1 SNHLY and CDR2 FYNNEI. With 4 bases clipped from V and 10 bases from J, the junction kept 6 bases outside the gene matches. Full variable domain (rest looked up from reference TRBV2 and TRBJ2-1): EPEVTQTPSHQVTQMGQEVILRCVPISNHLYFYWYRQILGQKVEFLVSFYNNEISEKSEIFDDQFSVERPDGSNFTLKIRSTKLEDSAMYFCASSVTSGEREQFFGPGTRLTVL.